The present TCR beta chain was sequenced within a study of T-cell reconstitution after alpha-beta-depleted transplantation in children. This CDR3 spans 14 amino acids. Per germline, CDR1 SGHTA and CDR2 FQGNSA. The ends were cut back, 3 bases at V and 3 bases at J, with 11 bases in the middle. The sample holds a few counts of this clonotype. TCRbeta library construction was performed incorporating unique molecular identifiers. TCRdb passed the PCR reads through MiXCR, listing each CDR3 protein once. The table lists hundreds of thousands of distinct CDR3 sequences, approximately 15% of them singletons, with approximately 1% in the top ten.

The chain has TRBV7-2 and TRBJ2-5, with D possibly being TRBD1 (5 bases). The starting material was PBMCs from the stem cell graft donor, obtained from the stem cell graft. This TCR was recovered from a human donor who donated a stem cell graft to a child with acute myeloid leukemia. For the CDR3, the DNA is TGTGCCAGCAGCTTCAGTCGCAGGGAAGAGACCCAGTACTTC. Protein sequence: CASSFSRREETQYF.